These 13 T cell receptor beta chains share one sample of origin, sequenced in a study of tissue T cells after allogeneic stem cell transplantation. Assay: immunoSEQ multiplex PCR; the TCRdb copy retains only in-frame clones and omits some. The profile covers 45,000 to 50,000 clones, with 73% appearing a single time and roughly 0.77% taken by the ten largest. The sequencing input was sorted cells pooled from one or two spleens. The receptors originated from a pool of C57BL/6 mice in good health.

As concerns this clone: Mouse germline and gene names are used. The read comes to an end 1 residue before the CDR3 does, leaving the germline J gene to fill in the end. The same CDR3 also results from other DNA sequences found in this sample. This chain links TRBV20 with TRBJ1-4, with 9 bases lining up with TRBD1. CDR1 is GFQATS and CDR2 is STVNSAI in the germline V gene. This CDR3 spans 15 amino acids. V lost 0 bases, J lost 6 bases, and 5 bases stayed unmatched. The part of the CDR3 DNA that was read is TGTGGTGCTAGGGATCAGGGACAGGGAGACGAAAGATTATTT. The encoded protein is CGARDQGQGDERLF. The complete CDR3 reads CGARDQGQGDERLFF.

This clone was counted a few times. Genes and germline are mouse. The read falls 1 residue short of the CDR3 end, and the missing part is taken from the germline J gene. This CDR3 is also generated by other DNA sequences in the sample. The rearrangement joins TRBV16 to TRBJ2-3; 7 nucleotides agree with TRBD2. Germline V gene lookup returns CDR1 SGHSA and CDR2 FRNQAP. Losses at the gene ends were 0 bases for V and 0 bases for J; bases not matched to a gene: 0. The CDR3 has 15 residues. The CDR3 protein is CASSLDGGSAETLYF. Incomplete CDR3 DNA: TGTGCAAGCAGCTTAGATGGGGGGAGTGCAGAAACGCTGTAT.

Remarks on this clone: Gene names follow the mouse nomenclature. The read stops 1 residue short of the end of the CDR3; the missing end is completed from the germline J gene. The chain employs TRBV13-3 and TRBJ1-1, with D unclear. With 5 bases removed from V and 1 base from J, the gap between germline ends came to 0 bases. There are 10 residues in the CDR3. In germline, CDR1 is NNHDY, CDR2 SYVADS. The CDR3 sequence is CASRNTEVFF. The covered CDR3 bases are TGTGCCAGCAGAAACACAGAAGTCTTC.

The sample holds one count of this clone. Mouse gene names and germline throughout. The read ends 1 residue shy of where the CDR3 ends; the end is completed using the germline J gene. The chain links TRBV12-1 to TRBJ1-5, with TRBD1 identical over 7 bases. Per germline, CDR1 SGHSN and CDR2 HYEKVE. There are 13 residues in the CDR3. V shed 0 bases and J 10 bases; nucleotides not matched to a gene: 5. CDR3 amino acids: CASSLVDRDAPLF. The part of the CDR3 DNA that was read is TGTGCCAGCTCTCTCGTTGACAGGGATGCTCCGCTT.

Of note for this clone: Gene names follow the mouse nomenclature. The sequence runs out 1 residue before the end of the CDR3; the remainder is reconstructed from the germline J gene. This chain links TRBV13-3 with TRBJ2-4; no definite D call. Per the germline V gene, CDR1 is NNHDY and CDR2 is SYVADS. V was cut by 1 base and J by 0 bases, with 3 bases left in between. This CDR3 has 13 residues. This CDR3 is CASSDYSQNTLYF. The part of the CDR3 DNA that was read is TGTGCCAGCAGTGATTATAGTCAAAACACCTTGTAC.

This clone was detected a few times. The listed genes are named as in mouse. The read terminates 1 residue ahead of where the CDR3 ends, so the germline J gene completes it. The V call is TRBV2, the J call TRBJ2-7; possibly TRBD1 for D (6 bases). The V and J ends lost 0 bases and 0 bases respectively, with 12 bases between them. Germline-derived CDR1 and CDR2 are LGHNA and YSYQKL. CDR3 size: 16 residues. The sequenced part of the CDR3 DNA is TGTGCCAGCAGCCAAGATGCCAGGGGAAGCTCCTATGAACAGTAC. This gives the protein CASSQDARGSSYEQY. The entire CDR3 reads CASSQDARGSSYEQYF.

In this sample, this clone turned up once. The gene names here belong to mouse. The covered CDR3 bases are TGTGCCAGCAGCTCCTGGGGGGGCCAAAACACCTTGTAC. Amino acid sequence: CASSSWGGQNTLY. The full CDR3 protein is CASSSWGGQNTLYF. V and J are TRBV3 and TRBJ2-4; TRBD2 matches at 10 bases. The read terminates 1 residue ahead of where the CDR3 ends, so the germline J gene completes it. In germline, CDR1 is SNHLY, CDR2 FYNGKV (reference sequence). The CDR3 totals 14 residues. J was trimmed by 3 bases and V by 4 bases; bases with no gene match: 1.

With regard to this clone: Mouse gene names and germline throughout. The read terminates 1 residue ahead of where the CDR3 ends, so the germline J gene completes it. The chain carries TRBV31 and TRBJ2-1, with TRBD2 matching over 10 bases. Trimming cost V 0 bases and J 7 bases; bases outside gene matches: 6. CDR1 and CDR2 (germline): GKSSPN, SITVG. This CDR3 contains 15 residues. CDR3 region: CAWSLIPGGAAEQFF. Incomplete CDR3 DNA: TGTGCCTGGAGTCTCATCCCTGGGGGGGCAGCTGAGCAGTTC.

Remarks on this clone: Genes and germline come from the mouse. The sequence runs out 1 residue before the end of the CDR3; the remainder is reconstructed from the germline J gene. The chain carries TRBV13-2 and TRBJ2-7; 14 nucleotides line up with TRBD2. The V gene's germline CDR1 is NNHNN and CDR2 SYGAGS (reference sequence). Trimming took 0 bases from V and 2 from J; bases not matched to a gene: 4. This CDR3 is 17 amino acids long. CDR3 DNA (partial): TGTGCCAGCGGTGATGCCGGGACTGGGGGGGCCACCTATGAACAGTAC. Translation: CASGDAGTGGATYEQY. The full CDR3 protein is CASGDAGTGGATYEQYF.

Concerning this clone itself: All gene names here are mouse names. The sequenced fragment ends 1 residue before the CDR3 boundary, so the rest is inferred from the germline J gene. The gene calls are TRBV13-3 and TRBJ2-7, with 11 bases matching TRBD2. CDR1 is NNHDY and CDR2 is SYVADS in the germline V gene. CDR3 size: 14 residues. V shed 5 bases, J shed 4 bases, and the junction held 5 bases outside the gene matches. The covered CDR3 bases are TGTGCCAGCAGCCCGGGACTGGGGGTTTATGAACAGTAC. Its translation: CASSPGLGVYEQY. The entire CDR3 reads CASSPGLGVYEQYF.

Worth noting for this clone: Gene names and germline refer to mouse. The CDR3 goes on 1 residue after the read ends, and that part is filled in from the germline J gene. V gene TRBV31 combines with J gene TRBJ2-2; TRBD2 matches at 9 bases. The germline V gene encodes CDR1 GKSSPN and CDR2 SITVG. CDR3 length: 15 residues. J gave up 0 bases and V 1 base, and 0 bases lay outside the gene matches. The sequenced part of the CDR3 DNA is TGTGCCTGGAGTCGGACTGGGGCAAACACCGGGCAGCTCTAC. Protein sequence: CAWSRTGANTGQLY. The CDR3 as a whole reads CAWSRTGANTGQLYF.

In regard to this clone: Any gene name here is a mouse gene name. The read halts 1 residue ahead of the CDR3 end, with the missing end drawn from the germline J gene. V usage is TRBV1 and J usage is TRBJ2-5, with D unclear. This CDR3 region has 14 residues. In germline, CDR1 is NSQYPW, CDR2 LRSPGD (reference sequence). V was trimmed by 0 bases and J by 0 bases, leaving 4 bases between them. Partial CDR3 DNA: TGCACCTGCAGTGCAGACGTTAACCAAGACACCCAGTAC. Translating it yields CTCSADVNQDTQY. The whole CDR3 protein reads CTCSADVNQDTQYF.

There are a few counts of this clone. Germline and genes: mouse. The sequenced fragment ends 1 residue before the CDR3 boundary, so the rest is inferred from the germline J gene. The identical CDR3 is also encoded by other nucleotide sequences in the sample. The chain combines TRBV13-2 with TRBJ1-3, with unresolved D. Germline V gene data show CDR1 as NNHNN and CDR2 as SYGAGS (reference sequence). CDR3 length equals 12 residues. V gave up 0 bases and J gave up 2 bases, with 0 bases separating them. Incomplete CDR3 DNA: TGTGCCAGCGGTGATGCTGGAAATACGCTCTAT. This encodes CASGDAGNTLY. From start to end, the CDR3 is CASGDAGNTLYF.